This T cell receptor (beta chain) was captured by sequencing in a study of blood T cell repertoires in COVID-19. This CDR3 is 12 amino acids long. Trimming removed 6 bases at V and 6 bases at J, with 11 bases between. Germline CDR1 is SGHTA and CDR2 is FQGNSA. The repertoire was sequenced with immunoSEQ multiplex PCR; TCRdb's copy has only in-frame clones and lacks some. The sample holds roughly 65,000 clones, around 85% seen once. The sequenced material came from peripheral blood. The TCR was taken from an elderly woman with active or convalescent COVID-19. J is TRBJ1-1 and V is TRBV7-2; D unresolved. CDR3 sequence: CASSWRSAEAFF. The CDR3 bases are TGTGCCAGCAGTTGGAGGTCCGCTGAAGCTTTCTTT.